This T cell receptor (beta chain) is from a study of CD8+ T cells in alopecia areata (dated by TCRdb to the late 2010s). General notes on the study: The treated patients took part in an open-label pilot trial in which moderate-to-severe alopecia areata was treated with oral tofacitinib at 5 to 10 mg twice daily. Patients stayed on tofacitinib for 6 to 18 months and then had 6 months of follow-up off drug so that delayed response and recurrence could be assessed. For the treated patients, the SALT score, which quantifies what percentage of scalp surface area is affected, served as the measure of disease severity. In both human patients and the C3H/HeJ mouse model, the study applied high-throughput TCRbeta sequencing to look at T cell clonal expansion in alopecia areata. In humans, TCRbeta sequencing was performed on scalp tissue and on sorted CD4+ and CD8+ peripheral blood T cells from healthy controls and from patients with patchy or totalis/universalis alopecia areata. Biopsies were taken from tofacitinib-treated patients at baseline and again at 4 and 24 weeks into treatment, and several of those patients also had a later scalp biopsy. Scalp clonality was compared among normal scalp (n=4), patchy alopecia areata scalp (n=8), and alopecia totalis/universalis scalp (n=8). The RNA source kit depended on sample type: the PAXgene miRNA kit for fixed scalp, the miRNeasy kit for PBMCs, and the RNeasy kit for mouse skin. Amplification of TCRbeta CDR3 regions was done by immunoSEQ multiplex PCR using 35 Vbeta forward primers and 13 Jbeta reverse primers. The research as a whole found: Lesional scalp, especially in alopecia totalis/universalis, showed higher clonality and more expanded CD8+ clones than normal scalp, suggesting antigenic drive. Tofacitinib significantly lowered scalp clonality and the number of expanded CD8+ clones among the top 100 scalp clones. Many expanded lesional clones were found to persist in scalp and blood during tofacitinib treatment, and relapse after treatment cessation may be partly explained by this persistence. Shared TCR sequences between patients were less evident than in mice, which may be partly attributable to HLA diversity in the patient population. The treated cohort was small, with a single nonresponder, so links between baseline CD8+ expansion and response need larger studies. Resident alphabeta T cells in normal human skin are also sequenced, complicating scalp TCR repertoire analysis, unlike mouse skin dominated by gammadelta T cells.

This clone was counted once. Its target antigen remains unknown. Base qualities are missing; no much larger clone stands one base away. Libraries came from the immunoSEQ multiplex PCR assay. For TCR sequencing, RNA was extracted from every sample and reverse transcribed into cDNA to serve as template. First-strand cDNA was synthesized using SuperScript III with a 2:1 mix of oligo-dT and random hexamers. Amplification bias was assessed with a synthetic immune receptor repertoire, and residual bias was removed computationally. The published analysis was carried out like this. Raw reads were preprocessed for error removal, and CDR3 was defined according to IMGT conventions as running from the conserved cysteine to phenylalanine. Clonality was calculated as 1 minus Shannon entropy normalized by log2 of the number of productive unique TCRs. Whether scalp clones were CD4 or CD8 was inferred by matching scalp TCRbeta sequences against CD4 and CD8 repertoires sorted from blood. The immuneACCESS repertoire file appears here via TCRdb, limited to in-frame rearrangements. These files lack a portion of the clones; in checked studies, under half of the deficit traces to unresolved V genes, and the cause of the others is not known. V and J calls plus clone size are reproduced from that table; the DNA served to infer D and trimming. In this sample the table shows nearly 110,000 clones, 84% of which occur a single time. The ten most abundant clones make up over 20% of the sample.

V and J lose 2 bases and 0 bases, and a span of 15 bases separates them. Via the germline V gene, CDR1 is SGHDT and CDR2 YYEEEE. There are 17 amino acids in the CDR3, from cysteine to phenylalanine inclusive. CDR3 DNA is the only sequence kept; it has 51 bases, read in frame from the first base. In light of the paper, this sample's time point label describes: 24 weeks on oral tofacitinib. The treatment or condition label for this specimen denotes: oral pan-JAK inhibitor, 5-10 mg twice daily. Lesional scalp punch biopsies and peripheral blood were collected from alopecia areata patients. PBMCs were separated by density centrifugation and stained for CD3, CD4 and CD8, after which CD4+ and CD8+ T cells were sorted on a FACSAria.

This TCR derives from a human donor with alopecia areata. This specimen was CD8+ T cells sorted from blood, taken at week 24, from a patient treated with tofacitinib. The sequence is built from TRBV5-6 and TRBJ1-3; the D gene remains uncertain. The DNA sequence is TGTGCCAGCAGCTTAAATATATTCGTGTACTCTGGAAACACCATATATTTT. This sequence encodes CASSLNIFVYSGNTIYF.